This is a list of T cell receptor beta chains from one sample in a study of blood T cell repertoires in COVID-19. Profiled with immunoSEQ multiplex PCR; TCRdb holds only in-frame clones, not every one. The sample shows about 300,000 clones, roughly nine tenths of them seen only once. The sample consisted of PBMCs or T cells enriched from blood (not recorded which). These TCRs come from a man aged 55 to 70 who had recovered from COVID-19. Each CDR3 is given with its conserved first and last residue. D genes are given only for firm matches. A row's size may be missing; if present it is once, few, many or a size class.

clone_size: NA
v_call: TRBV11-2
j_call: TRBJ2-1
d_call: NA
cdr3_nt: TGTGCCAGCAGCTTAGGGCGGGAATACAATGAGCAGTTCTTC
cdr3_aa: CASSLGREYNEQFF

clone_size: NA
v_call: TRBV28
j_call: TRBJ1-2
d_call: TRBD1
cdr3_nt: TGTGCCAGCAGTCCCAGACAGGGGGCAATCTATGGCTACACCTTC
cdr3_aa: CASSPRQGAIYGYTF

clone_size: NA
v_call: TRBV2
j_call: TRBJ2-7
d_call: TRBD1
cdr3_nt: TGTGCCAGCAGTAGACAGGGCTACGAGCAGTACTTC
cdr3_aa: CASSRQGYEQYF

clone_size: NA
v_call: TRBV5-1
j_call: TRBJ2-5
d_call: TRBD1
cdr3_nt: TGCGCCAGCAGCTACAGGGGGCCAGAGACCCAGTACTTC
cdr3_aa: CASSYRGPETQYF

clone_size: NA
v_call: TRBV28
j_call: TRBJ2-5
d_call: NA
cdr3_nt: TGTGCCAGCAAGGCAGGACAAGAGACCCAGTACTTC
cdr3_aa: CASKAGQETQYF

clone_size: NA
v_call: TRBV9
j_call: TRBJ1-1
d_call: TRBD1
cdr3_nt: TGTGCCAGCAGCGACCCGGGACAGGGGGCCACTGAAGCTTTCTTT
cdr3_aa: CASSDPGQGATEAFF

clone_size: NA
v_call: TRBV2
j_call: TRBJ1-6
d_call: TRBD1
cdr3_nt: TGTGCCAGCAGCCAACGGGGGACAGGGAATTCACCCCTCCACTTT
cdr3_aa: CASSQRGTGNSPLHF

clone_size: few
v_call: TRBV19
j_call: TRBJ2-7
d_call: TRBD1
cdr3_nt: TGTGCCAGTAATTTAGGACAGGGGTCCTACGAGCAGTACTTC
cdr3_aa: CASNLGQGSYEQYF

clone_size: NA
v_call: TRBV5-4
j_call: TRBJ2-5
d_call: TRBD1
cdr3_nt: TGTGCCAGCAGCGTACAGGGGGCCGAAGAGACCCAGTACTTC
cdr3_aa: CASSVQGAEETQYF

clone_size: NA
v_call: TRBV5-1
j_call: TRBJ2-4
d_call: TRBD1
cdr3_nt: TGCGCCAGCAGCTTGGGACAGGGGGCGCTTGACATTCAGTACTTC
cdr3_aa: CASSLGQGALDIQYF

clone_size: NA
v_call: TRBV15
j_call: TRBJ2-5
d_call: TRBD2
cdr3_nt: TGTGCCACCAGCAGAGGTGCTAGCGGGAGCTTGGAGACCCAGTACTTC
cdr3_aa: CATSRGASGSLETQYF

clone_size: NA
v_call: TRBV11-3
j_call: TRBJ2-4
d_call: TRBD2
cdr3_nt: TGTGCCAGCAGCTTCCGCGATGGAGCGGGGACCAAAAACATTCAGTACTTC
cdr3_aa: CASSFRDGAGTKNIQYF

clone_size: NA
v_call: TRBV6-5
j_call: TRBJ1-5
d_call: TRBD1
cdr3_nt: TGTGCCAGCAGGGGAGGACAGGGGAATCAGCCCCAGCATTTT
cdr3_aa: CASRGGQGNQPQHF

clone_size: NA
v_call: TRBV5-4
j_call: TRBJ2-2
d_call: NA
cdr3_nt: TGTGCCAGCAGTCTTAGCTCGACGAACACCGGGGAGCTGTTTTTT
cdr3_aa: CASSLSSTNTGELFF

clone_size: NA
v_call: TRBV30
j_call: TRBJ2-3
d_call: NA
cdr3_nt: TGTGCCTGGAGTGTGGGGCTAGGTGAAGATACGCAGTATTTT
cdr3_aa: CAWSVGLGEDTQYF

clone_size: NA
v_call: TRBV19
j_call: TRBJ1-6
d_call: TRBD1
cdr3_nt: TGTGCCAGTAGACTACGAGGGGACAGGGGCCATAATTCACCCCTCCACTTT
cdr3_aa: CASRLRGDRGHNSPLHF

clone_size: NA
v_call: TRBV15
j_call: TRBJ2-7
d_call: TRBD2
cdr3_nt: TGTGCCACCAGCAGAAGGACTAGCGGAGTTACCTACGAGCAGTACTTC
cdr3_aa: CATSRRTSGVTYEQYF

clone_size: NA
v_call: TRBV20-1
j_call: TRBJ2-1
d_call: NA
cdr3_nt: TGCAGTGCTCCGGGTCCCAATGAGCAGTTCTTC
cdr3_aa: CSAPGPNEQFF

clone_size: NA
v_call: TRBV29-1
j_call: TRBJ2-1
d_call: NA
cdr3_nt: TGCAGCGTGAACGGGGCCTACAATGAGCAGTTCTTC
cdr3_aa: CSVNGAYNEQFF

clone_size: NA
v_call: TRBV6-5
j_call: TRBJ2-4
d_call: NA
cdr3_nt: TGTGCCAGCAGTTTGGGTGGGTTAAACGGGGACATTCAGTACTTC
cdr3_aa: CASSLGGLNGDIQYF

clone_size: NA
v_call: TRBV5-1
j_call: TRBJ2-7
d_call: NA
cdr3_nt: TGCGCCAGCAGTCCCCCAACTAGCATCGGCGAGCAGTACTTC
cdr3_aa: CASSPPTSIGEQYF

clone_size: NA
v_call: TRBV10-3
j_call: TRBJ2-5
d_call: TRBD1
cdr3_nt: TGTGCCATCAGTGGAACAGGGGGCCAAGAGACCCAGTACTTC
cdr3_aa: CAISGTGGQETQYF

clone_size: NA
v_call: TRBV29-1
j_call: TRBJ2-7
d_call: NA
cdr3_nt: TGCAGCGTTGCGGGGACACACTCCTACGAGCAGTACTTC
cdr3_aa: CSVAGTHSYEQYF

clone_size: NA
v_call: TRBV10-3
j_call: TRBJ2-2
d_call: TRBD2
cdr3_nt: TGTGCCACCCGCAGAGTAAGCGGGAGAAGCACCGGGGAGCTGTTTTTT
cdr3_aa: CATRRVSGRSTGELFF

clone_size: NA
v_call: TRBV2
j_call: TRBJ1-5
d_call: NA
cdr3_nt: TGTGCCAGCAGTGAAAGGGCAGGGTTCGGCCAGCCCCAGCATTTT
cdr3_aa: CASSERAGFGQPQHF

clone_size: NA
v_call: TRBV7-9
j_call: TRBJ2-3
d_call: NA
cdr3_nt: TGTGCCAGCAGCTCACTACAATCATTCACAGATACGCAGTATTTT
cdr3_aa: CASSSLQSFTDTQYF

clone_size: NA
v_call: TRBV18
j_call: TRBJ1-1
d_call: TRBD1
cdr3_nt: TGTGCCAGCTCACCAGGGACAGGGTTTGAAGCTTTCTTT
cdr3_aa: CASSPGTGFEAFF

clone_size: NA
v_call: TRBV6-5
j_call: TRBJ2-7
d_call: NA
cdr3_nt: TGTGCCGAGGCCACAGGGGAGGAGGGCGAGCAGTACTTC
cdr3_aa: CAEATGEEGEQYF

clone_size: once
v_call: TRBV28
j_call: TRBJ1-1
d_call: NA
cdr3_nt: TGTGCCAGCGGGTGGGGGGTCATGAGGGACACTGAAGCTTTCTTT
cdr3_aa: CASGWGVMRDTEAFF

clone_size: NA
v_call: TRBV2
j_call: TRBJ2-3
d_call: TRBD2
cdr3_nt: TGTGCCAGCAGTTATAGCGGGAGGCGGACAGATACGCAGTATTTT
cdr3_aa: CASSYSGRRTDTQYF

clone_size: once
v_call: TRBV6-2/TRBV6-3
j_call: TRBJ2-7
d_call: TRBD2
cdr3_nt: TGTGCCAGCAGTTCTCGTCTGGGAGGGCGAGCGGGACTCTACGAGCAGTACTTC
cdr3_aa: CASSSRLGGRAGLYEQYF

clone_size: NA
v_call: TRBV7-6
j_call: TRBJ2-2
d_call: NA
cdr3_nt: TGTGCCAGCAGCGCTAACACGGGCGGGGAGCTGTTTTTT
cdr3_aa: CASSANTGGELFF

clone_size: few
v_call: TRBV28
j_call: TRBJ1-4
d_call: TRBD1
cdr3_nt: TGTGCCAGCAGTTTGCCGGGACAGGGGGCTGGAAAACTGTTTTTT
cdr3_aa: CASSLPGQGAGKLFF

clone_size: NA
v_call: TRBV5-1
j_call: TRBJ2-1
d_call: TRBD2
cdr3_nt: TGCGCCAGCAGCTTACTAGCGGGAGCCTCCTACAATGAGCAGTTCTTC
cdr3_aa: CASSLLAGASYNEQFF

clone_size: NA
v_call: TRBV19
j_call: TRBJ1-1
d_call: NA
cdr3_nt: TGTGCCAGTAGTCAATTCGGGGGACACACTGAAGCTTTCTTT
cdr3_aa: CASSQFGGHTEAFF

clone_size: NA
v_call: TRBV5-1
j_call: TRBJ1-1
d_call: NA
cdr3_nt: TGCGCCAGCAGTTCGGGCAGGGCATCGCCTGAAGCTTTCTTT
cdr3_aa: CASSSGRASPEAFF

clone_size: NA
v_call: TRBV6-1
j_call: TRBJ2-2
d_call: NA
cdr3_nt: TGTGCCAGCAGGAACCCCACAATGAACACCGGGGAGCTGTTTTTT
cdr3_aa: CASRNPTMNTGELFF

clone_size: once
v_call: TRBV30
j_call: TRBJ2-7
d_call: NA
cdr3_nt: TGTGCCTGGAGTGGGACACCGACCTACGAGCAGTACTTC
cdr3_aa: CAWSGTPTYEQYF

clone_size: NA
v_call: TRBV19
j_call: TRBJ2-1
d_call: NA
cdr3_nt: TGTGCCAGTAGTTTCGGACAGAGCTCCTACAATGAGCAGTTCTTC
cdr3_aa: CASSFGQSSYNEQFF

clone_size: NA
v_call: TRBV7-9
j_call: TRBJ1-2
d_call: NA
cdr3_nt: TGTGCCAGCAGCTTAGCGGACGGGGTTCGGGGCTACACCTTC
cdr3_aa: CASSLADGVRGYTF

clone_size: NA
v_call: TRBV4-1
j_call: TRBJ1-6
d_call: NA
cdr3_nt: TGCGCCAGCAGCCAAGCAACCCCTACGTACTCACCCCTCCACTTT
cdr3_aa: CASSQATPTYSPLHF

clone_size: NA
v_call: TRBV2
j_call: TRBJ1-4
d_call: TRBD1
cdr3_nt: TGTGCCAGCAGGGGGACAGGGAGTGTTATTAATGAAAAACTGTTTTTT
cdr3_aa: CASRGTGSVINEKLFF

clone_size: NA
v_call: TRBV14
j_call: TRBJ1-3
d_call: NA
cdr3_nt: TGTGCCAGCAGCCTTCAGAATTCTGGAAACACCATATATTTT
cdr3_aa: CASSLQNSGNTIYF

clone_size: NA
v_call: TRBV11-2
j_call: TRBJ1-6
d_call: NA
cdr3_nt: TGTGCCAGCAGCAGAACAGAAAATTCACCCCTCCACTTT
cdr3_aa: CASSRTENSPLHF

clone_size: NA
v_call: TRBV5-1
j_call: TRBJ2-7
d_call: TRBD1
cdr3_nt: TGCGCCAGCCAGACCGGACAGGGGAACTCCTACGAGCAGTACTTC
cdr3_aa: CASQTGQGNSYEQYF

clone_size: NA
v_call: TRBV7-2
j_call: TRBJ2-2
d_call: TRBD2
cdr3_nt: TGTGCCAGCAGCACCGTAGCGGGAGCCTTCACCGGGGAGCTGTTTTTT
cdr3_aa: CASSTVAGAFTGELFF

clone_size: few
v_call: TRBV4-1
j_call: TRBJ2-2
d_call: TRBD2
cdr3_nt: TGCGCCAGCAGCCAGTTTAGCGGGATTTTCGGGGAGCTGTTTTTT
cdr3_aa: CASSQFSGIFGELFF